What follows are 9 T cell receptor beta chains derived from one specimen sequenced in a study of blood T cells in healthy people across ages. The authors ran a second PCR of about 6 to 12 cycles using a sample-barcoded 5' primer and a J-beta primer mix. TCRdb reprocessed the 5' RACE reads via MiXCR and lists one record per CDR3 protein. The table records about 830,000 distinct CDR3 sequences, about 62% of them present only once. The sequenced sample was blood. Receptors were obtained from a man younger than 40 in good health.

The V call is TRBV20-1, the J call TRBJ2-1, with D unclear. The CDR3 extends over 12 amino acids. Deletions cut 8 bases from V and 5 bases from J, with 13 bases between. Germline V CDR1 and CDR2: DFQATT, SNEGSKA (reference sequence). This CDR3 reads CSILTRNNEQFF. CDR3 sequence (DNA): TGCAGTATTTTAACTCGCAACAATGAGCAGTTCTTC.

This clonotype was found a few times. V gene TRBV6-2 or TRBV6-3 combines with J gene TRBJ1-1; tentative D call: TRBD1 (5 bases). CDR1 is MNHEY and CDR2 is SVGEGT in the germline V gene. The CDR3 consists of 11 residues. Trimming cost V 4 bases and J 8 bases, with 8 bases left between them. The CDR3 sequence: CASSSGAEAFF. CDR3 sequence (DNA): TGTGCCAGCAGTTCCGGGGCAGAAGCTTTCTTT.

V usage is TRBV6-5 and J usage is TRBJ2-5; D is undetermined. With 8 bases removed from V and 2 bases from J, the gap between germline ends came to 9 bases. This CDR3 is 12 amino acids long. Germline V lookup: CDR1 MNHEY, CDR2 SVGAGI. CDR3 residues: CASRSGQETQYF. Written as DNA, the CDR3 is TGTGCCAGCCGGTCCGGTCAAGAGACCCAGTACTTC.

This clonotype was counted a single time. The genes are TRBV28 and TRBJ1-5, with 9 bases fitting TRBD1. Germline-derived CDR1 and CDR2 are MDHEN and SYDVKM. The CDR3 has 14 residues. The V and J ends lost 4 bases and 4 bases, in that order; junction bases with no gene match: 2. CDR3 DNA: TGTGCCAGCAGTTGGACAGGGGTTAATCAGCCCCAGCATTTT. It codes for CASSWTGVNQPQHF.

As to this clonotype: One end of the junction fails to match germline, which may point to a read error. The CDR3 spells CASSLEGERAPFF. DNA of the CDR3: TGCGCCAGCAGCTTAGAAGGGGAGCGGGCACCGTTCTTC. The gene calls are TRBV13 and TRBJ2-1, with D maybe TRBD2 (6 bases). The CDR3 covers 13 residues. The germline V gene has CDR1 PRHDT and CDR2 FYEKMQ (reference sequence).

CDR3 bases: TGTGCCAGCAGCCAAGTGCGGGATACGCAGTATTTT. Protein: CASSQVRDTQYF. This chain joins TRBV3-1 and TRBJ2-3, with D unresolved. Germline V gene lookup returns CDR1 LGHDT and CDR2 YNNKEL (reference sequence). There are 12 residues in the CDR3. Trimming shortened V by 1 base and J by 6 bases, and 5 bases separated the two germline ends.

In nucleotides, the CDR3 is TGTGCCAGCACGGGGACCCAAAACATTCAGTACTTC. It encodes CASTGTQNIQYF. V usage is TRBV28 and J usage is TRBJ2-4; the D call may be TRBD1 or TRBD2 (5 bases each). This CDR3 contains 12 residues. Per the germline V gene, CDR1 is MDHEN and CDR2 is SYDVKM. Trimming pared 7 bases from V and 5 bases from J, leaving 9 bases between.

The J gene is TRBJ2-1, the V gene TRBV7-2; no firm D call. Trimming took off 5 bases at V and 7 bases at J, with 12 bases between the two ends. The CDR3 totals 13 residues. From germline, CDR1 is SGHTA and CDR2 FQGNSA. CDR3 loop: CASSLRTENEQFF. CDR3 coding DNA: TGTGCCAGCAGCCTTAGGACGGAGAATGAGCAGTTCTTC.

This rearrangement joins TRBV10-3 to TRBJ2-6; no clear D gene. Per germline, CDR1 ENHRY and CDR2 SYGVKD. The CDR3 covers 17 residues. The V gene lost 6 bases and the J gene lost 1 base, with 16 bases spanning the gap. This CDR3 reads CAIRWTSEISGANVLTF. In DNA form, the CDR3 reads TGTGCCATCAGGTGGACCTCTGAGATTTCTGGGGCCAACGTCCTGACTTTC.